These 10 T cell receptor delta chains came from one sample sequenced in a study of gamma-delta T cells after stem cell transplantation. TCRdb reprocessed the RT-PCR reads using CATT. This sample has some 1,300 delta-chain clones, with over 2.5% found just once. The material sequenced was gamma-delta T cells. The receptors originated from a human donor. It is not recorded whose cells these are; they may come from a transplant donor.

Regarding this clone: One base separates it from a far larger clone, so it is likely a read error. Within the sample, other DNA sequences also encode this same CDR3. The CDR3 DNA follows: TGTGCCTGTGATAAGGTCCCCCTTACTGGGGATAGGGCCGATAAACTCATCTTT. Translation: CACDKVPLTGDRADKLIF. V gene TRDV2 combines with J gene TRDJ1; 7 bases match TRDD3. This CDR3 comprises 18 residues. The germline V gene encodes CDR1 GEAIGNYY and CDR2 EKD. J was trimmed by 3 bases and V by 4 bases; bases with no gene match: 19.

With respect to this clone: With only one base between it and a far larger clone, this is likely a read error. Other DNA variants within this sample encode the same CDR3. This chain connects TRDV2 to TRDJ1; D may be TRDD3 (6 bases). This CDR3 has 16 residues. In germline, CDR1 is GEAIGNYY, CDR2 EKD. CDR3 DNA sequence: TGTGCCTGCGACACCGTGGGGGTACGGGCCCCCGATAAACTCATCTTT. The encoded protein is CACDTVGVRAPDKLIF.

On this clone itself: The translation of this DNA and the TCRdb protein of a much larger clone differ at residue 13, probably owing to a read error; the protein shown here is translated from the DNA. This chain's CDR3 is CACDTISNGYWKRLIF. The CDR3 region has the DNA TGTGCCTGTGACACGATTTCTAACGGCTACTGGAAGAGACTCATCTTT. V is TRDV2 and J is TRDJ1; tentatively, D is TRDD3 (5 bases). Germline lookup yields CDR1 GEAIGNYY and CDR2 EKD. This CDR3 region has 16 residues. Trimming stripped 1 base from V and 10 bases from J, with 24 bases between.

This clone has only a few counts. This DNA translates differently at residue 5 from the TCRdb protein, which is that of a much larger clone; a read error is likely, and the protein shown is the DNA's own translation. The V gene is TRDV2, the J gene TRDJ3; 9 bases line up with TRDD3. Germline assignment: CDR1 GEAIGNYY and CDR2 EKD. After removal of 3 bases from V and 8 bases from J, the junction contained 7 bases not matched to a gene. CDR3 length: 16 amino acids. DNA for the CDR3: TGTGCCTGTGACGTCGTACTGGGGGAGTACACCCGACAGATGTTTTTC. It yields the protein CACDVVLGEYTRQMFF.

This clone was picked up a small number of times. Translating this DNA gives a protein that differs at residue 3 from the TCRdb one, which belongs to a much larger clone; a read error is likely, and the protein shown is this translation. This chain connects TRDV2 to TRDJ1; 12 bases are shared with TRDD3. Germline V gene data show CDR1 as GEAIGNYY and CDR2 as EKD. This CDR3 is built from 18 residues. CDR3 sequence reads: CARDVLGDTQRGTDKLIF. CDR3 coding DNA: TGTGCCCGTGATGTACTGGGGGATACCCAGAGAGGGACCGATAAACTCATCTTT.

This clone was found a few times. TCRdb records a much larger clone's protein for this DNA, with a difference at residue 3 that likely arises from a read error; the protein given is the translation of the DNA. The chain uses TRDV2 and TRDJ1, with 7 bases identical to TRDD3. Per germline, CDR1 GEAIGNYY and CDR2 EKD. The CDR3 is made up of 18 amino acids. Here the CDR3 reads CARDKVPLTGDRADKLIF. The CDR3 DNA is TGTGCCCGTGACAAGGTCCCCCTTACTGGGGATAGGGCCGATAAACTCATCTTT.

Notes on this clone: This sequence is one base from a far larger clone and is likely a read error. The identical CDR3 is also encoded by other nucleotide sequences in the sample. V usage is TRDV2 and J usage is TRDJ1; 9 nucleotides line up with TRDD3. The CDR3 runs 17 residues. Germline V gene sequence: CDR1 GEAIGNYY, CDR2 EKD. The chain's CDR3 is CACDTVLPGGYTDKLIF. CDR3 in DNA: TGTGCCTGCGACACCGTACTCCCTGGGGGATACACCGATAAACTCATCTTT.

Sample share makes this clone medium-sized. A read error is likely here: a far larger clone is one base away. The CDR3 nucleotides read TGTGCCTGTGACGGATTGTCGGGGGCACCACGGTGCACCGATAAACTCATCTTT. Translated, it gives CACDGLSGAPRCTDKLIF. The chain has TRDV2 and TRDJ1; perhaps TRDD3 as D (5 bases). CDR1 and CDR2 (germline): GEAIGNYY, EKD. V lost 3 bases and J lost 1, with 23 bases in between. The length of the CDR3 is 18 residues.

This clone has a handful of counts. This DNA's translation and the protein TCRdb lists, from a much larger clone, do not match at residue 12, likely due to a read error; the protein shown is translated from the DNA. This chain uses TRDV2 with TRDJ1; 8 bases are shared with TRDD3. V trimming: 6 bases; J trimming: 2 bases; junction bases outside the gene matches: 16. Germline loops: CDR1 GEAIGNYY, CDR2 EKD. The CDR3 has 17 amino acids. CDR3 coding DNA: TGTGCCTGTAACCCTTTGGGGGATTGGCCGGTGACCGATAAACTCATCTTT. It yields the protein CACNPLGDWPVTDKLIF.

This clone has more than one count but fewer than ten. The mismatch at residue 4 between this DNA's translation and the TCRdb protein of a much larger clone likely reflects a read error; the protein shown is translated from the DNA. The CDR3 sequence is CACRVLGLNPEVTDKLIF. Written as DNA, the CDR3 is TGTGCCTGCCGAGTACTGGGGCTGAACCCCGAGGTCACCGATAAACTCATCTTT. This chain connects TRDV2 to TRDJ1, with 7 nucleotides matching TRDD3. The CDR3 runs 18 residues. Germline trimming cut 7 bases from V and 1 base from J; bases unmatched to any gene: 20. CDR1 is GEAIGNYY, CDR2 EKD, per germline.